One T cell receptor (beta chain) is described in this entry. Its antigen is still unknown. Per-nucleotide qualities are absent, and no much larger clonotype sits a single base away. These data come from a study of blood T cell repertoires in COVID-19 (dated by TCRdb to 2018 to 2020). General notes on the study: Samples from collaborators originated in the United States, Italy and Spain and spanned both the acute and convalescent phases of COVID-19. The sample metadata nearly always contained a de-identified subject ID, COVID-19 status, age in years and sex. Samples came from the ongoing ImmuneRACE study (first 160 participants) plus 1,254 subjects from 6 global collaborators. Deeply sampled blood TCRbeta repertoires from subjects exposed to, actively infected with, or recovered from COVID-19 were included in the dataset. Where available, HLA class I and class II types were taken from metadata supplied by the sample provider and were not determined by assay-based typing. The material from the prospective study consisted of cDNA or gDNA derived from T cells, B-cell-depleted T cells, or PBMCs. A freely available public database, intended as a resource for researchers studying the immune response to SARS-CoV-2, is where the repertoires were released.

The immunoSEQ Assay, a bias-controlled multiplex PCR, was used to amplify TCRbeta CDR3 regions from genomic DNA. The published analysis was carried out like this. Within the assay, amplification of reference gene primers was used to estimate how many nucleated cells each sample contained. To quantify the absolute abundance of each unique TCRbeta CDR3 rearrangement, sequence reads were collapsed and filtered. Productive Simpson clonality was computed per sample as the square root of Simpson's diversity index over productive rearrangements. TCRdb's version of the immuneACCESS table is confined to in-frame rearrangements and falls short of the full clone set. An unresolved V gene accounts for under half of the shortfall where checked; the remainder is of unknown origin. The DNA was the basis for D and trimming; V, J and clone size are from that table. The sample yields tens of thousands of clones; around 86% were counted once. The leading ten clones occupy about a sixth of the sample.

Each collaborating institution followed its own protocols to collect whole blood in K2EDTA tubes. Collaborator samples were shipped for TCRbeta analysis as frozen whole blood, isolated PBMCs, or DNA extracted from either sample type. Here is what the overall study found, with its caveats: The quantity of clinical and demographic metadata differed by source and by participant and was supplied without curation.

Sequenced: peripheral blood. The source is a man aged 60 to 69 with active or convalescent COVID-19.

The CDR3 corresponds to CASSSPQGGNTIYF. The base sequence is TGTGCCAGCAGCTCCCCCCAGGGTGGAAACACCATATATTTT. The chain links TRBV13 with TRBJ1-3; the D segment could be TRBD1, given 5 matching bases. V is reduced by 4 bases and J by 3 bases, leaving a spacing of 10 bases between them. CDR1 and CDR2 (PRHDT, FYEKMQ) derive from the germline V gene (reference sequence). The CDR3 numbers 14 residues from cysteine through phenylalanine. Left in the record is the CDR3 DNA by itself, 42 bases read in frame from the first base.